This TCR beta chain was obtained from a study of blood T cell repertoires in COVID-19. About the study: COVID-19 samples, acute and convalescent, were from the United States, Italy and Spain. Sources were T cells, B-cell-depleted T cells, or PBMCs; the material itself was cDNA or gDNA.

The CDR3 consists of 14 residues. From germline, CDR1 is LGHNA and CDR2 YSLEER. Trimming took off 2 bases at V and 1 base at J, with 5 bases between the two ends. Original processing methods: Amplification of reference gene primers provided the estimated nucleated cell counts. Sequenced by immunoSEQ multiplex PCR; TCRdb stores in-frame clones only, minus some. V and J calls and clone size are as listed in that table; D and trimming were resolved from the DNA. The sample holds roughly 82,000 clones, around 80% seen once. The sequence came from a man aged 55 to 70 with acute or convalescent COVID-19. Material for sequencing was peripheral blood. V gene TRBV4-3 combines with J gene TRBJ1-4; D uncertain. The CDR3 loop reads CASSQSRTNEKLFF. The CDR3 DNA follows: TGCGCCAGCAGCCAATCGCGAACTAATGAAAAACTGTTTTTT.